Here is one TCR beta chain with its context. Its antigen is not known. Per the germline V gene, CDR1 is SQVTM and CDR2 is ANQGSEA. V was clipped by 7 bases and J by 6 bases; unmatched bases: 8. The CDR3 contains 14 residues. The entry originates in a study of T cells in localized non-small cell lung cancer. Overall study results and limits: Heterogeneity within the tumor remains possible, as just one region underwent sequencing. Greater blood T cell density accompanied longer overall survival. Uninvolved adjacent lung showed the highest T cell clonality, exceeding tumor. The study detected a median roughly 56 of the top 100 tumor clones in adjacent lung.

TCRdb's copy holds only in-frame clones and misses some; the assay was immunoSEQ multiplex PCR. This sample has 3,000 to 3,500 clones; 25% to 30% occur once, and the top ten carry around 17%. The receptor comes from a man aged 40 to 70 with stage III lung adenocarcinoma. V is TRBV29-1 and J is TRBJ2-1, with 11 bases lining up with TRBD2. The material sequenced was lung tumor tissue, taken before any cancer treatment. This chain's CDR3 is CSGSGTSGFNEQFF. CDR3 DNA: TGCAGCGGCAGCGGGACTAGCGGATTCAATGAGCAGTTCTTC.